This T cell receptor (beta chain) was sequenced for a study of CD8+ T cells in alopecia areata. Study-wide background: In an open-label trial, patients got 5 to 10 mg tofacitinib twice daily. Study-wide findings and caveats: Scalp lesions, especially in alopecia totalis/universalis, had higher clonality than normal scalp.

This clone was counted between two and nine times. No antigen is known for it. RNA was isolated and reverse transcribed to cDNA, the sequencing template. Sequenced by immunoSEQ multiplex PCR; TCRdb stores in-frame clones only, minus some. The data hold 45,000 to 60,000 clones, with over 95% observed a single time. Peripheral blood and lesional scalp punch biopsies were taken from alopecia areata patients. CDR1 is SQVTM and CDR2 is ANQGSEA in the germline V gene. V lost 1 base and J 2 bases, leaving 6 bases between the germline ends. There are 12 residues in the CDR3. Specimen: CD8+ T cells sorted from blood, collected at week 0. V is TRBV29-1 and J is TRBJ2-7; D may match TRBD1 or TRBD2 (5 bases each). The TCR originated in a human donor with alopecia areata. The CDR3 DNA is TGCAGCGTTGAAGGAGGGGCCTACGAGCAGTACTTC. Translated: CSVEGGAYEQYF.